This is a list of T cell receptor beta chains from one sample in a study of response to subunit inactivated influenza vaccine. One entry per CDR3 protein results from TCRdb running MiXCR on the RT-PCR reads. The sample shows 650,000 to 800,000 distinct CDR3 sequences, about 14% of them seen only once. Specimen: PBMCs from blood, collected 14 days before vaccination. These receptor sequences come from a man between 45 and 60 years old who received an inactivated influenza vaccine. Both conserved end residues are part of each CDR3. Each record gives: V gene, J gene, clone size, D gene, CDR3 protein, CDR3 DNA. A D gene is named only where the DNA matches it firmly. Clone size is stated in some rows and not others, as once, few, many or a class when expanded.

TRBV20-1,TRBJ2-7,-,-,CSARDARVGSQQYF,TGCAGTGCTAGAGATGCGCGGGTTGGAAGTCAGCAGTACTTC
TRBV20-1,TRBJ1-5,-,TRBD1,CSAIEGTAENQPQHF,TGCAGTGCTATAGAGGGGACAGCGGAGAATCAGCCCCAGCATTTT
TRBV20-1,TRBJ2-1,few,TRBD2,CSARVTSGSYNEQFF,TGCAGTGCTCGGGTAACTAGCGGCTCCTACAATGAGCAGTTCTTC
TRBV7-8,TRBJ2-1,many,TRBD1,CASSLWASGQGFHNEQFF,TGTGCCAGCAGCTTATGGGCATCAGGACAGGGGTTCCACAATGAGCAGTTCTTC
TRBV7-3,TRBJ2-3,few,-,CASSPGWWEGTDTQYF,TGTGCCAGCAGCCCGGGGTGGTGGGAAGGGACAGATACGCAGTATTTT
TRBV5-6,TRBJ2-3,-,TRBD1,CASSIFKRTGYLGDTQYF,TGTGCCAGCAGTATATTCAAAAGGACAGGGTATTTGGGAGATACGCAGTATTTT
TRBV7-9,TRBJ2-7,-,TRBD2,CASRLASEQYF,TGTGCCAGCAGACTAGCGTCCGAGCAGTACTTC
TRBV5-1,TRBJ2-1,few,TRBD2,CASSLTGLAGVNNEQFF,TGCGCCAGCAGCTTAACGGGACTAGCGGGAGTGAACAATGAGCAGTTCTTC
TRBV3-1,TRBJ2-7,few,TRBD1,CASSQSSGGPYEQYF,TGTGCCAGCAGCCAAAGCTCAGGGGGACCTTACGAGCAGTACTTC
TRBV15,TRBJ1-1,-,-,CATSRDRGRGRRMNTEAFF,TGTGCCACCAGCAGAGATAGGGGACGGGGCCGACGTATGAACACTGAAGCTTTCTTT
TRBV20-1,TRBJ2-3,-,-,CSALDAVAFSTDTQYF,TGCAGTGCTTTAGACGCGGTAGCGTTTAGCACAGATACGCAGTATTTT
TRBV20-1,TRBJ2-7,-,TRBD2,CSIRLLAGLSYEQYF,TGCAGTATACGACTACTAGCGGGATTGTCCTACGAGCAGTACTTC
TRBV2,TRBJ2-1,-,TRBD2,CAKTSGGAGEQFF,TGTGCCAAGACTAGCGGGGGGGCTGGAGAGCAGTTCTTC
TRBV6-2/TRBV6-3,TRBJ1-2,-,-,CASRPTLIEVNYGYTF,TGTGCCAGCAGGCCTACTCTGATTGAAGTTAACTATGGCTACACCTTC
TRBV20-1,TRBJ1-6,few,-,CSARDGPRSRNSPLHF,TGCAGTGCTAGGGATGGGCCTAGGAGCAGGAATTCACCCCTCCACTTT
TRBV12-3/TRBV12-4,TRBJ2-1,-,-,CASSWAGANEQFF,TGTGCCAGCAGTTGGGCAGGCGCAAATGAGCAGTTCTTC
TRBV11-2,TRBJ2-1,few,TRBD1,CASSSGQSREQFF,TGTGCCAGCAGCTCGGGACAGTCTAGGGAGCAGTTCTTC
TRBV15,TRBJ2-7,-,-,CATSSTGSYEQYF,TGTGCCACCAGCAGTACGGGGTCCTACGAGCAGTACTTC
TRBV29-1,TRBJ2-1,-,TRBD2,CSAVSLAETNNEQFF,TGCAGCGCCGTCTCACTAGCGGAAACCAACAATGAGCAGTTCTTC
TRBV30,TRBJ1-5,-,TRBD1,CAWKDQGAQPQHF,TGTGCCTGGAAAGACCAGGGGGCCCAGCCCCAGCATTTT
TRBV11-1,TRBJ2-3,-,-,CASSLGRAADTQYF,TGTGCCAGCAGCTTGGGCAGGGCCGCAGATACGCAGTATTTT
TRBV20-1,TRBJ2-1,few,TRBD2,CSASRTSGTPGEQFF,TGCAGTGCTAGTAGGACTAGCGGGACCCCCGGTGAGCAGTTCTTC
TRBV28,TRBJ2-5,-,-,CASRRDRGHNSAAYF,TGTGCCAGCAGGAGGGACCGAGGGCATAATAGCGCTGCGTACTTC
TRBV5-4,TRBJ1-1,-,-,CASSPYSHTEAFF,TGTGCCAGCAGCCCCTATAGTCACACTGAAGCTTTCTTT
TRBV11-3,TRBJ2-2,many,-,CASSLNPNRGGNTGELFF,TGTGCCAGCAGCCTCAACCCCAACAGGGGGGGGAACACCGGGGAGCTGTTTTTT
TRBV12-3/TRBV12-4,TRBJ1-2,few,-,CASSPSGRVNYGYTF,TGTGCCAGCAGTCCCTCCGGGCGGGTTAACTATGGCTACACCTTC